These 21 T cell receptor beta chains came from one sample sequenced in a study of T-cell memory formation after mild COVID-19. TCRdb re-called the 5' RACE reads through MiXCR, storing one row per CDR3 protein. The sample gives a few hundred thousand distinct CDR3 sequences, around 15% of which show up once; around 23% is in the top ten. The specimen sequenced was PBMCs or a T cell subset sorted from them (not recorded which). These receptors were collected from a young man who had mild COVID-19 (a few samples of this study predate the infection). Cell type and time point are not known.

This clonotype came up a few times. The chain links TRBV6-5 to TRBJ2-7; D unclear. V was clipped by 5 bases and J by 0 bases, with 11 bases between them. The CDR3 length is 14 residues. The germline CDR1 and CDR2 sequences are MNHEY and SVGAGI. The CDR3 reads CASSTQWDSYEQYV. CDR3 DNA sequence: TGTGCCAGCAGTACACAGTGGGACTCCTACGAGCAGTACGTC.

The rearrangement links TRBV28 to TRBJ2-5; D unclear. Trimming cost V 7 bases and J 5 bases, with 14 bases left between them. The germline gives CDR1 MDHEN, CDR2 SYDVKM. The CDR3 is 13 amino acids. CDR3 sequence (DNA): TGTGCCAGCACGCCAGGCTTTGGGGAGACCCAGTACTTC. Residues: CASTPGFGETQYF.

The table lists this clonotype with many counts. V and J are TRBV12-3 or TRBV12-4 and TRBJ2-3, with TRBD2 matching over 8 bases. The J segment lost 2 bases and the V segment lost 2 bases, leaving 3 bases of the junction unmatched. The CDR3 runs to 15 residues. CDR3 in amino acids: CASSLLAGYTDTQYF. In nucleotides, the CDR3 is TGTGCCAGCAGTTTATTAGCGGGGTACACAGATACGCAGTATTTT.

This clonotype was observed a few times. The chain links TRBV29-1 to TRBJ2-3; 7 bases match TRBD1. The CDR3 extends over 13 amino acids. The trim removed 7 bases at V and 4 bases at J, leaving 8 bases unmatched. Per germline, CDR1 SQVTM and CDR2 ANQGSEA. The CDR3 DNA reads TGCAGCGGCACAGGGGAGTCCCCAGATACGCAGTATTTT. Amino acids: CSGTGESPDTQYF.

This sequence joins TRBV7-9 and TRBJ2-3; tentatively, D is TRBD2 (5 bases). CDR3 length equals 15 residues. Trimming pared 1 base from V and 2 bases from J, leaving 10 bases between. Germline V gene lookup returns CDR1 SEHNR and CDR2 FQNEAQ (reference sequence). DNA of the CDR3: TGTGCCAGCAGCTTAGGCAGCGGCCTCACAGATACGCAGTATTTT. Translated: CASSLGSGLTDTQYF.

This clonotype came up a few times. The V gene is TRBV29-1, the J gene TRBJ2-7, with 10 bases lining up with TRBD1. Trimming removed 6 bases from V and 3 bases from J; junction bases left unmatched: 8. Germline V gene data show CDR1 as SQVTM and CDR2 as ANQGSEA. The CDR3 consists of 14 residues. The CDR3 region has the DNA TGCAGCGTCGCTTCAAGGACAGGGGGCTACGAGCAGTACTTC. Protein product: CSVASRTGGYEQYF.

This clonotype was detected a few times. Here the CDR3 reads CASSEHSGANVLTF. The DNA for the CDR3 is TGTGCCAGCAGTGAACACTCTGGGGCCAACGTCCTGACTTTC. This chain joins TRBV25-1 and TRBJ2-6, with D uncertain. V lost 2 bases, J lost 0 bases, and 2 bases lay in between. Germline V gene sequence: CDR1 MGHDK, CDR2 SYGVNS. There are 14 residues in the CDR3.

The V and J genes are TRBV12-3 or TRBV12-4 and TRBJ2-7, with D possibly being TRBD1 (5 bases). This CDR3 region has 11 residues. Trimming cost V 6 bases and J 9 bases, with 12 bases left between them. CDR3 sequence (DNA): TGTGCCAGCAGACTCAGGGCCAGGCAGTACTTC. Amino acids: CASRLRARQYF.

The sample holds a few counts of this clonotype. The chain joins TRBV7-6 to TRBJ2-1; 7 nucleotides match TRBD1. Germline V gene data show CDR1 as SGHVS and CDR2 as FNYEAQ. The CDR3 consists of 15 residues. Trimming removed 5 bases from V and 3 bases from J; junction bases left unmatched: 7. CDR3 in amino acids: CASSPDRAYYNEQFF. The CDR3 DNA sequence: TGTGCCAGCAGCCCCGACAGGGCTTACTACAATGAGCAGTTCTTC.

In its sample, this clonotype was seen many times. This chain connects TRBV5-1 to TRBJ2-7; TRBD1 matches at 9 bases. CDR3 length: 15 residues. Unmatched junction bases numbered 11, after V lost 3 bases and J lost 7 bases. The germline CDR1 and CDR2 sequences are SGHRS and YFSETQ. The CDR3 loop reads CASSSAGTGQGEQYF. CDR3 nucleotide sequence: TGCGCCAGCAGCTCGGCGGGGACAGGGCAAGGGGAGCAGTACTTC.

This chain links TRBV18 with TRBJ1-6, with a possible D match to TRBD1 (6 bases). Germline V CDR1 and CDR2: KGHSH, LQKENI. V was shortened by 6 bases and J by 8 bases, with 14 bases between the two germline ends. The CDR3 consists of 14 residues. CDR3: CASSHREGDSPLHF. CDR3 sequence (DNA): TGTGCCAGCTCGCACAGGGAGGGGGATTCACCCCTCCACTTT. Variable domain in full (rest from reference TRBV18 and TRBJ1-6): NAGVMQNPRHLVRRRGQEARLRCSPMKGHSHVYWYRQLPEEGLKFMVYLQKENIIDESGMPKERFSAEFPKEGPSILRIQQVVRGDSAAYFCASSHREGDSPLHFGNGTRLTVT.

The genes are TRBV6-6 and TRBJ1-2, with 7 positions matching TRBD1. V was pared by 7 bases and J by 8 bases, with 7 bases of the junction left unmatched. Germline loops: CDR1 MNHNY, CDR2 SVGAGI (reference sequence). The CDR3 spans 12 residues. The CDR3 bases are TGTGCCAGCATGGGCAGGGGGAGCGGCTACACCTTC. Residues: CASMGRGSGYTF.

The chain is built from TRBV6-5 and TRBJ1-4; D ambiguous. Germline CDR1 MNHEY, CDR2 SVGAGI. The V end was cut by 4 bases, the J end by 8 bases, with 14 bases between. The CDR3 runs to 14 residues. CDR3: CASSLTYTLEKLFF. The CDR3 DNA is TGTGCCAGCAGTTTAACGTACACTCTAGAAAAACTGTTTTTT.

This sequence joins TRBV6-5 and TRBJ1-1, with D unclear. Looked up from germline, CDR1 is MNHEY and CDR2 is SVGAGI. This CDR3 contains 13 residues. V gave up 6 bases and J gave up 5 bases, with 13 bases separating them. The CDR3 sequence: CASRKPRETEAFF. CDR3 nucleotide sequence: TGTGCCAGCAGAAAGCCTCGGGAGACTGAAGCTTTCTTT.

This clonotype was seen ten or more times. The chain employs TRBV12-3 or TRBV12-4 and TRBJ1-2; 11 bases agree with TRBD1. This CDR3 region has 14 residues. V lost 6 bases and J lost 8; bases outside the gene matches: 8. The chain's CDR3 is CASRQGQGARGYTF. Written as DNA, the CDR3 is TGTGCCAGCAGACAAGGACAGGGGGCGCGAGGCTACACCTTC.

The V gene is TRBV4-1, the J gene TRBJ1-1; a weak D match, TRBD1 (6 bases). CDR1 is MGHRA, CDR2 YSYEKL, per germline. V shed 1 base and J shed 4 bases, with 13 bases lying between them. This CDR3 has 15 amino acids. The chain's CDR3 is CASSQGQAGSTEAFF. The CDR3 DNA reads as TGCGCCAGCAGCCAAGGACAGGCGGGTTCCACTGAAGCTTTCTTT.

The chain joins TRBV7-3 to TRBJ2-2; 7 nucleotides match TRBD2. V was pared by 4 bases and J by 5 bases, with 7 bases of the junction left unmatched. This CDR3 is built from 15 residues. Germline V gene lookup returns CDR1 SGHTA and CDR2 FQGTGA. The CDR3 loop reads CASSSSGLTTGELFF. CDR3 nucleotide sequence: TGTGCCAGCAGCTCATCGGGACTAACTACCGGGGAGCTGTTTTTT.

The rearrangement joins TRBV7-9 to TRBJ2-4; D may correspond to TRBD1 or TRBD2 (5 bases each). Trimming left V 5 bases short and J 10 bases short, with 15 bases between. This CDR3 comprises 13 residues. Germline loops: CDR1 SEHNR, CDR2 FQNEAQ (reference sequence). DNA of the CDR3: TGTGCCAGCAGCCCAGGGACCACGGGAATTCAGTACTTC. Translating gives CASSPGTTGIQYF.

This chain links TRBV20-1 with TRBJ1-3; D gene unclear. The CDR3 is 14 amino acids. The V end was cut by 6 bases, the J end by 0 bases, with 12 bases between. The germline V gene has CDR1 DFQATT and CDR2 SNEGSKA (reference sequence). This chain's CDR3 is CSARLLSSGNTIYF. CDR3 nucleotides: TGCAGTGCCAGGCTACTGAGCTCTGGAAACACCATATATTTT.

This clonotype was seen a few times. The rearrangement links TRBV20-1 to TRBJ2-3, with 7 bases aligning to TRBD2. The CDR3 sequence is 13 residues long. Per the germline V gene, CDR1 is DFQATT and CDR2 is SNEGSKA (reference sequence). J was trimmed by 5 bases and V by 4 bases; bases with no gene match: 6. In DNA form, the CDR3 reads TGCAGTGCTAAGGGAGGGATCGGAGATACGCAGTATTTT. Its translation: CSAKGGIGDTQYF.

The chain carries TRBV19 and TRBJ1-2, with D unclear. Germline assignment: CDR1 LNHDA and CDR2 SQIVND (reference sequence). This CDR3 has 16 residues. Trimming left V 0 bases short and J 4 bases short, with 15 bases between. The CDR3 loop is CASSIDSTGNLYGYTF. CDR3 sequence (DNA): TGTGCCAGTAGTATAGATTCCACGGGAAACCTCTATGGCTACACCTTC.